This TCR beta chain came from a study of Ad26.COV2.S vaccination and SARS-CoV-2 variants. Study information: Each vaccinee took Ad26.COV2.S intramuscularly, once or twice 56 days apart.

The treatment here: some 20 received Ad26.COV2.S at low or high dose, single or two shots; several received placebo; per-sample allocation not given. Specimens were obtained on day 63 following the first vaccine or placebo injection. Donation was by an adult aged 18-55 years who was in Boston. Wuhan-strain SARS-CoV-2 spike was expressed by the Ad26 vector that made up the vaccine. Generated by immunoSEQ multiplex PCR, the TCRdb table keeps only in-frame clones and is missing some. The top ten clones hold roughly a tenth of a sample with some 250,000 clones, over 75% of them seen once. Trimming left V 2 bases short and J 6 bases short, with 11 bases between. This CDR3 comprises 14 residues. In germline, CDR1 is MNHEY, CDR2 SVGEGT.

The receptor comes from a person between 18 and 59 years old who received the Ad26.COV2.S COVID-19 vaccine or a placebo. V and J are TRBV6-2 or TRBV6-3 and TRBJ1-5, with a weak D call TRBD1 (6 bases). Sequenced here: peripheral blood, sampled in a trial of Ad26.COV2.S vaccine versus placebo. The CDR3 sequence: CASSYHREGQPQHF. CDR3 bases: TGTGCCAGCAGTTACCACAGGGAAGGTCAGCCCCAGCATTTT.